This T cell receptor (beta chain) was retrieved from a study of control samples from healthy donors and cancer patients. Profiled with immunoSEQ multiplex PCR; TCRdb holds only in-frame clones, not every one. The table records some 130,000 clones, about 95% of them present only once. The CDR3 extends over 16 amino acids. Per the germline V gene, CDR1 is SGDLS and CDR2 is YYNGEE. Trimming removed 4 bases from V and 7 bases from J; junction bases left unmatched: 12. Specimen: blood. This clonotype originated in a man under 40 in good health. The J gene is TRBJ2-1, the V gene TRBV9; 9 nucleotides match TRBD2. The CDR3 DNA reads as TGTGCCAGCAGCCCCCGGTGGCTAGCGGGGTGGAATGAGCAGTTCTTC. As protein: CASSPRWLAGWNEQFF.